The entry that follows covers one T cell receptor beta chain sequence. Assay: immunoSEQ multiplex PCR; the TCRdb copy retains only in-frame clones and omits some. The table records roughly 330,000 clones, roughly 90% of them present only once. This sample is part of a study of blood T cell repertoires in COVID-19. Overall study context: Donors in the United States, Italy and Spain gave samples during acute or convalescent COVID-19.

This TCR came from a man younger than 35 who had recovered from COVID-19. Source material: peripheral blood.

CDR3 bases: TGCGCCAGCAGCCAAGGAGGTAAACGAGGGACTGAAGCTTTCTTT. It is translated as CASSQGGKRGTEAFF. The chain recombines TRBV4-1 with TRBJ1-1; D is uncertain. This CDR3 region has 15 residues. V was pared by 1 base and J by 5 bases, with 14 bases between. From germline, CDR1 is MGHRA and CDR2 YSYEKL.